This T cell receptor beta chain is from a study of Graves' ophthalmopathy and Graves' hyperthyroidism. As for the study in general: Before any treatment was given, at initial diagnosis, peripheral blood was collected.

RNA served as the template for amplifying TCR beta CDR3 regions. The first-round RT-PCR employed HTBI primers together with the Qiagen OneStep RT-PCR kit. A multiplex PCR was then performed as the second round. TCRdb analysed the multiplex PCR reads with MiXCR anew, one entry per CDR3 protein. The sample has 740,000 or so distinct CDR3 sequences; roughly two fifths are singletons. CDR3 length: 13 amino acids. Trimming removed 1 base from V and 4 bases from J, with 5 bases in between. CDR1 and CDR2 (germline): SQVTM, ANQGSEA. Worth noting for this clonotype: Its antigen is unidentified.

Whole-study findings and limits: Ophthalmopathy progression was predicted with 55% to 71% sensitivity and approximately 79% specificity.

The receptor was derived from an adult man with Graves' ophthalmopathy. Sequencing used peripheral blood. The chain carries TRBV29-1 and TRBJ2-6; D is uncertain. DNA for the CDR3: TGCAGCGTTGAAGGTGGAGGGGCCAACGTCCTGACTTTC. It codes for CSVEGGGANVLTF.